This entry lists 8 T cell receptor beta chains sequenced from one sample in a study of shared T cell receptors in the human thymus. Using immunoSEQ multiplex PCR, the repertoire was profiled, and TCRdb retains in-frame clones only, with some absent. Counted here are roughly 500,000 clones, around 78% occurring once; the ten biggest clones make up 0.01% to 0.015%. These data are also associated with another study on human thymus T cells.

Material: thymocytes. The receptors here all came from a boy younger than two with a congenital heart defect.

The chain links TRBV5-4 to TRBJ1-2; D may be TRBD1 (5 bases). This CDR3 comprises 16 residues. The germline V gene encodes CDR1 SGHNT and CDR2 YYREEE (reference sequence). V was shortened by 4 bases and J by 6 bases, with 22 bases between the two germline ends. The chain's CDR3 is CASSPGPQPGSDGYTF. The DNA for the CDR3 is TGTGCCAGCAGCCCAGGGCCTCAACCGGGTTCGGATGGCTACACCTTC.

The chain joins TRBV7-2 to TRBJ2-5, with 12 bases lining up with TRBD2. The CDR3 totals 17 residues. Germline lookup yields CDR1 SGHTA and CDR2 FQGNSA. Trimming took 5 bases from V and 7 from J; bases not matched to a gene: 14. The CDR3 nucleotides are TGTGCCAGCAGCGCGGCTAGCGGGAGGGCGTTAAGCGGGACCCAGTACTTC. Encoded protein: CASSAASGRALSGTQYF.

This sequence joins TRBV7-8 and TRBJ2-7; 12 nucleotides match TRBD1. The CDR3 is made up of 16 amino acids. The germline CDR1 and CDR2 sequences are SGHVS and FQNEAQ. V was clipped by 1 base and J by 4 bases; unmatched bases: 5. The CDR3 sequence: CASSLGLGQGAYEQYF. The CDR3 bases are TGTGCCAGCAGCTTAGGGCTGGGACAGGGGGCTTACGAGCAGTACTTC.

The chain is built from TRBV5-4 and TRBJ2-5; tentatively, D is TRBD1 (6 bases). The germline V and J ends were trimmed by 3 bases and 2 bases, with 11 bases remaining between them. The CDR3 is 14 amino acids. Germline V lookup: CDR1 SGHNT, CDR2 YYREEE (reference sequence). This CDR3 is CASSYRQAQETQYF. CDR3 DNA: TGTGCCAGCAGCTACCGACAGGCGCAAGAGACCCAGTACTTC.

The genes are TRBV6-5 and TRBJ2-7; the match to TRBD1 covers 7 bases. The CDR3 is made up of 14 amino acids. Trimming at V came to 6 bases and at J to 6 bases, leaving 11 bases not matched to a gene. CDR1 and CDR2 from the germline V gene are MNHEY and SVGAGI. As DNA, the CDR3 is TGTGCCAGCAGATATTTTAGGGGGCTCGGCGAGCAGTACTTC. It encodes CASRYFRGLGEQYF.

The chain has TRBV2 and TRBJ2-5, with D tentatively TRBD2 (6 bases). CDR3 length: 10 amino acids. V dropped 8 bases and J dropped 11 bases, with 12 bases sitting between them. Germline assignment: CDR1 SNHLY and CDR2 FYNNEI. CDR3 residues: CASGPGEQYF. DNA for the CDR3: TGTGCCAGCGGCCCGGGGGAGCAGTACTTC.

The chain uses TRBV5-5 and TRBJ1-1, with TRBD1 identical over 7 bases. The CDR3 loop spans 14 amino acids. After removal of 2 bases from V and 3 bases from J, the junction contained 4 bases not matched to a gene. Per the germline V gene, CDR1 is SGHKS and CDR2 is YYEKEE (reference sequence). The DNA for the CDR3 is TGTGCCAGCAGCTTTAGACAGGGCGACACTGAAGCTTTCTTT. Translated, it gives CASSFRQGDTEAFF.

This chain joins TRBV14 and TRBJ2-5; weak D call: TRBD1 (6 bases). The germline V gene has CDR1 SGHDN and CDR2 FVKESK. Trimming left V 0 bases short and J 5 bases short, with 16 bases between. The CDR3 loop spans 16 amino acids. The CDR3 DNA follows: TGTGCCAGCAGCCAAGATAGGGGACAACGGATCGAGACCCAGTACTTC. Translation: CASSQDRGQRIETQYF.